The rows below give T cell receptor beta chains drawn from one sample of a study of blood T cells in healthy people across ages. TCRdb reanalysed the 5' RACE reads using MiXCR and keeps one entry per CDR3 protein. The sample shows about 570,000 distinct CDR3 sequences, 25% to 30% of them seen only once. Source material: blood. The receptors here all came from a woman aged 70-85 years in good health. Both conserved end residues are part of each CDR3. Expanded clones are given a class, and other clones once, few, many or no size at all.

size | J | V | length | CDR3
NA | TRBJ1-2 | TRBV7-2 | 16 | CASSLAQVNRNYGYTF
few | TRBJ1-2 | TRBV4-3 | 14 | CASSHSTGSTGYTF
few | TRBJ1-1 | TRBV7-7 | 13 | CASSSDRGTEAFF
few | TRBJ1-1 | TRBV6-6 | 11 | CASSYEGVAFF
NA | TRBJ2-1 | TRBV7-9 | 15 | CASSLARTPYNEQFF
few | NA | TRBV7-9 | 15 | CASSLARGSLHEQYF
NA | TRBJ2-5 | TRBV5-4 | 14 | CASSSGGDQETQYF
few | TRBJ1-4 | TRBV20-1 | 14 | CSAPQGGDNEKPFF
NA | NA | TRBV7-2 | 14 | CASSLEILSYEQYF
many | TRBJ1-4 | TRBV5-1 | 17 | CASSSRTGGARNEKLFF
few | TRBJ2-3 | TRBV7-8 | 10 | CASKAETQYF
NA | TRBJ2-7 | TRBV6-1 | 14 | CASSSTPPSYEQYF
few | TRBJ2-5 | TRBV10-3 | 13 | CAMSHLPEETQYF
NA | TRBJ2-1 | TRBV12-3/TRBV12-4 | 12 | CASRLYSDEHFF
NA | TRBJ2-1 | TRBV7-2 | 14 | CASSLQGTYNEQLF
once | TRBJ2-7 | TRBV6-6 | 15 | CASSYSSRGNYEQYF
NA | TRBJ1-5 | TRBV12-3/TRBV12-4 | 13 | CASSYSSNQPQHF
few | TRBJ2-5 | TRBV3-1 | 15 | CASSLWTSDRETQYF
NA | TRBJ1-2 | TRBV5-1 | 14 | CASRKDREGDGYTF
NA | TRBJ1-4 | TRBV10-3 | 17 | CAISVRGREAANEKLFF
few | TRBJ2-5 | TRBV6-2/TRBV6-3 | 12 | CASSYLQETQYF
NA | TRBJ2-7 | TRBV7-8 | 16 | CASSSRTSGGVYEQYF
NA | TRBJ2-3 | TRBV20-1 | 17 | CSARVLLRGHVTDTQYF
NA | TRBJ2-2 | TRBV5-1 | 16 | CASSLHGRGNTGELFF
NA | TRBJ2-2 | TRBV7-2 | 17 | CASRLLAGVTNTGELFF
NA | TRBJ2-3 | TRBV3-1 | 16 | CASSQAPAGGPDTQYF
NA | TRBJ1-2 | TRBV6-2/TRBV6-3 | 13 | CASSRDSEYGYTF
NA | TRBJ2-6 | TRBV5-1 | 17 | CASSFGVQGTRANVLTF
NA | TRBJ1-4 | TRBV5-1 | 15 | CASSQTGQGNEKLFF
NA | TRBJ1-2 | TRBV30 | 13 | CASFDFTSYGYTF
few | TRBJ2-4 | TRBV20-1 | 16 | CSAPIGGLVAKNIQYF
few | TRBJ2-5 | TRBV20-1 | 13 | CSAPTSGSETQYF
few | TRBJ2-5 | TRBV6-6 | 14 | CASSYSLSKETQYF
NA | TRBJ2-3 | TRBV10-2 | 15 | CATGEKAGRTDTQYF
NA | TRBJ2-1 | TRBV2 | 13 | CASSQLQRASGVF
few | TRBJ1-1 | TRBV29-1 | 13 | CSVGGGLNTEAFF
NA | TRBJ2-3 | TRBV2 | 11 | CAGGGTDTQYF
few | TRBJ2-7 | TRBV20-1 | 10 | CSAHSYEQYF
few | TRBJ2-5 | TRBV29-1 | 13 | CSVEASGQETQYF
NA | TRBJ1-4 | TRBV20-1 | 14 | CSAQTSDGNEKLFF
NA | TRBJ1-6 | TRBV20-1 | 17 | CSARNTQTGTHNSPLHF
NA | TRBJ2-3 | TRBV12-3/TRBV12-4 | 16 | CASSGGLADFTDTQYF
NA | TRBJ1-2 | TRBV28 | 15 | CASSPHRDGPYGYTF
NA | TRBJ2-7 | TRBV3-1 | 13 | CASSSRTGDEQYF
NA | TRBJ2-7 | TRBV7-2 | 13 | CASSPGGRAEQYF
NA | TRBJ2-3 | TRBV5-1 | 14 | CASRPGAGTDTQYF
few | TRBJ2-3 | TRBV7-2 | 15 | CASSSTAGQTDTQYF